The 12 T cell receptor beta chains below all came from one sample that was sequenced in a study of shared clonotypes between healthy human individuals (dated by TCRdb to the early 2020s). Libraries were built with the immunoSEQ multiplex PCR assay. As stored in TCRdb, this immuneACCESS dataset retains in-frame rearrangements with V and J assigned. A fraction of the clones does not appear; measured against another copy, unresolved V genes explain less than half of the discrepancy, and the remainder lacks a known reason. This sample gives approximately 2.1 million clones in total; 93% of them show up just once. Jointly, the top ten make up approximately 0.4% of the sample. Sequenced input: naive CD4+ T cells from PBMCs. What the cell subset or site label conveys for this sample: CD45RA+ positively selected. The receptor source for this set is a man aged 18 to 29 in good health. Some clones in this sample may be carry-over from other donors' samples.

About this clone itself: Sequence at one end of the junction differs from germline and may be a read error. This specimen includes other DNA sequences encoding the same CDR3. The V gene is TRBV11-2, the J gene TRBJ2-7; 7 nucleotides match TRBD1. The CDR3 runs to 15 residues. Germline V gene lookup returns CDR1 SGHAT and CDR2 FQNNGV. CDR3 in amino acids: CASTLLPGGSYEQYF. Written as DNA, the CDR3 is TGCGCCAGCACCCTTTTGCCAGGGGGCTCCTACGAGCAGTACTTC.

The chain joins TRBV7-6 to TRBJ2-7; D is possibly TRBD2 (5 bases). This CDR3 comprises 13 residues. Trimming left V 5 bases short and J 2 bases short, with 10 bases between. The germline gives CDR1 SGHVS, CDR2 FNYEAQ. CDR3 sequence: CASSRTRAYEQYF. DNA of the CDR3: TGTGCCAGCAGCAGAACTAGGGCCTACGAGCAGTACTTC.

This clone was seen just once. The chain carries TRBV5-1 and TRBJ1-4; D unresolved. The CDR3 is made up of 15 amino acids. Trimming stripped 0 bases from V and 8 bases from J, with 14 bases between. Germline V lookup: CDR1 SGHRS, CDR2 YFSETQ. The CDR3 DNA follows: TGCGCCAGCAGCTTGGCTCCCGGGGTGGGCGAAAAACTGTTTTTT. This sequence encodes CASSLAPGVGEKLFF.

In DNA form, the CDR3 reads TGTGCCAGCAGCTTAATAACAGGGAAGGGAGAGACCCAGTACTTC. Translated, it gives CASSLITGKGETQYF. The chain joins TRBV11-2 to TRBJ2-5, with D tentatively TRBD1 (6 bases). The ends were cut back, 2 bases at V and 4 bases at J, with 14 bases in the middle. Germline lookup yields CDR1 SGHAT and CDR2 FQNNGV. This CDR3 region has 15 residues.

V is TRBV5-4 and J is TRBJ2-3; D unresolved. The CDR3 is made up of 13 amino acids. CDR1 is SGHNT, CDR2 YYREEE, per germline (reference sequence). The germline V and J ends were trimmed by 0 bases and 2 bases, with 4 bases remaining between them. CDR3 residues: CASSLGDTDTQYF. As DNA, the CDR3 is TGTGCCAGCAGCTTGGGAGACACAGATACGCAGTATTTT. Drawing the rest from reference TRBV5-4 and TRBJ2-3, the complete variable domain is ETGVTQSPTHLIKTRGQQVTLRCSSQSGHNTVSWYQQALGQGPQFIFQYYREEENGRGNFPPRFSGLQFPNYSSELNVNALELDDSALYLCASSLGDTDTQYFGPGTRLTVL.

The CDR3 DNA follows: TGTGCCAGCAGCTTAATTTATTCTCGGTTCTACAATGAGCAGTTCTTC. Encoded protein: CASSLIYSRFYNEQFF. The V gene is TRBV7-3, the J gene TRBJ2-1; no clear D gene. Germline assignment: CDR1 SGHTA and CDR2 FQGTGA. The length of the CDR3 is 16 residues. Trimming stripped 1 base from V and 3 bases from J, with 13 bases between. The full variable domain, rest sourced from reference TRBV7-3 and TRBJ2-1, is GAGVSQTPSNKVTEKGKYVELRCDPISGHTALYWYRQSLGQGPEFLIYFQGTGAADDSGLPNDRFFAVRPEGSVSTLKIQRTERGDSAVYLCASSLIYSRFYNEQFFGPGTRLTVL.

This clone was seen a single time. Different DNA sequences within this sample yield the same CDR3. The rearrangement uses TRBV5-1 and TRBJ2-5; tentatively, D is TRBD1 (6 bases). The CDR3 loop spans 14 amino acids. Germline V lookup: CDR1 SGHRS, CDR2 YFSETQ. V lost 2 bases and J lost 0, with 8 bases in between. CDR3 region: CASSLGQYQETQYF. CDR3 in DNA: TGCGCCAGCAGCTTAGGACAGTACCAAGAGACCCAGTACTTC.

For the CDR3, the DNA is TGTGCCAGCTCACTAATCCGGACAGGGGATGACACTGAAGCTTTCTTT. It is translated as CASSLIRTGDDTEAFF. The chain is built from TRBV18 and TRBJ1-1; 9 bases line up with TRBD1. The CDR3 runs to 16 residues. V lost 4 bases, J lost 3 bases, and 9 bases stayed unmatched. Germline CDR1 reads KGHSH; CDR2 reads LQKENI. Complete variable domain (other parts from reference TRBV18 and TRBJ1-1): NAGVMQNPRHLVRRRGQEARLRCSPMKGHSHVYWYRQLPEEGLKFMVYLQKENIIDESGMPKERFSAEFPKEGPSILRIQQVVRGDSAAYFCASSLIRTGDDTEAFFGQGTRLTVV.

The chain is built from TRBV28 and TRBJ2-7, with D perhaps matching TRBD2 (6 bases). This CDR3 contains 14 residues. Trimming left V 3 bases short and J 3 bases short, with 12 bases between. The germline CDR1 and CDR2 sequences are MDHEN and SYDVKM. This CDR3 is CASSFPGLNYEQYF. The CDR3, as DNA: TGTGCCAGCAGTTTCCCGGGACTCAACTACGAGCAGTACTTC.

Comment on this clone: This sample includes further DNA sequences coding for the same CDR3. V gene TRBV9 combines with J gene TRBJ2-3; no definite D call. Trimming took 0 bases from V and 1 from J, leaving 6 bases between them. Germline V gene sequence: CDR1 SGDLS, CDR2 YYNGEE. CDR3 length: 14 residues. CDR3 DNA: TGTGCCAGCAGCGTAGCGGCAGGCACAGATACGCAGTATTTT. Its translation is CASSVAAGTDTQYF. Together with reference TRBV9 and TRBJ2-3, the CDR3 gives the full variable domain: DSGVTQTPKHLITATGQRVTLRCSPRSGDLSVYWYQQSLDQGLQFLIQYYNGEERAKGNILERFSAQQFPDLHSELNLSSLELGDSALYFCASSVAAGTDTQYFGPGTRLTVL.

This clone was observed once. The chain links TRBV19 to TRBJ1-5, with D perhaps matching TRBD1 (5 bases). The CDR3 contains 15 residues. V was cut by 8 bases and J by 5 bases, with 19 bases left in between. CDR1 and CDR2 from the germline V gene are LNHDA and SQIVND (reference sequence). Here the CDR3 reads CASAINWGGDQPQHF. Here the CDR3 DNA reads TGTGCCAGTGCCATAAATTGGGGCGGGGATCAGCCCCAGCATTTT. The full variable domain, in which reference TRBV19 and TRBJ1-5 provide the parts outside the CDR3, is DGGITQSPKYLFRKEGQNVTLSCEQNLNHDAMYWYRQDPGQGLRLIYYSQIVNDFQKGDIAEGYSVSREKKESFPLTVTSAQKNPTAFYLCASAINWGGDQPQHFGDGTRLSIL.

The chain links TRBV30 to TRBJ2-7, with 8 nucleotides matching TRBD1. Germline CDR1 and CDR2: GTSNPN and SVGIG (reference sequence). The CDR3 spans 13 residues. J lost 4 bases, V lost 2 bases, and 4 bases had no gene match. In DNA, the CDR3 is TGTGCCTGGAGTCAGGGGGCGCGATACGAGCAGTACTTC. This encodes CAWSQGARYEQYF.